Sequencing of this T cell receptor beta chain was carried out in a study of OX40 agonist ivuxolimab in advanced cancers. Study details: Patients enrolled in dose escalation were diagnosed with hepatocellular carcinoma, melanoma, renal cell or head and neck cancer. Aged roughly 23 to 79 with a mean of around 60 years, they were about 83% male. Whole-study results and caveats: The mean number of expanded clones was higher in CD8+ T cells than in CD4+.

Produced via immunoSEQ multiplex PCR; TCRdb's table is partial and in-frame only. This table has roughly 89,000 clones, about 88% appearing once. Concerning this clone itself: No antigen is known for it.

CDR3 size: 15 residues. With V trimmed by 2 bases and J by 1 base, 4 bases remained unmatched. Germline V lookup: CDR1 SGHRS, CDR2 YFSETQ. V is TRBV5-1 and J is TRBJ1-1; TRBD1 matches at 8 bases. Sample: CD4+ or CD8+ T cells sorted from blood, taken in a trial of the OX40 agonist ivuxolimab. The receptor comes from an adult with an advanced solid tumor such as melanoma, head and neck, liver or kidney cancer. Here the CDR3 DNA reads TGCGCCAGCAGCTTAGACAGGGGAGGGAACACTGAAGCTTTCTTT. Translating gives CASSLDRGGNTEAFF.